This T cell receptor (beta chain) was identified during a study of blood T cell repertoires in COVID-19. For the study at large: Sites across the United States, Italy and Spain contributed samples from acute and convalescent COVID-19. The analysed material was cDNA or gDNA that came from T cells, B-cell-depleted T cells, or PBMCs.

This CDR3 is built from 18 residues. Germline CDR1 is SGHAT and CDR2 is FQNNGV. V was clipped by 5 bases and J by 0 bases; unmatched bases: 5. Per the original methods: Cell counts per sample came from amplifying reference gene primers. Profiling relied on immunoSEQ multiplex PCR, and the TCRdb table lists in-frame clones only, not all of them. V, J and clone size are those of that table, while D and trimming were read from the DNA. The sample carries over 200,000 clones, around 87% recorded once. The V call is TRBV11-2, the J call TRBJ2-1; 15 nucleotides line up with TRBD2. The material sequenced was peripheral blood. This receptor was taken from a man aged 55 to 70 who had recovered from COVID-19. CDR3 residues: CASSPGLAGGRSYNEQFF. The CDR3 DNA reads TGTGCCAGCAGCCCGGGACTAGCGGGAGGCCGCTCCTACAATGAGCAGTTCTTC. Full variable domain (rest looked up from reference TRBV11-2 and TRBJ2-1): EAGVAQSPRYKIIEKRQSVAFWCNPISGHATLYWYQQILGQGPKLLIQFQNNGVVDDSQLPKDRFSAERLKGVDSTLKIQPAKLEDSAVYLCASSPGLAGGRSYNEQFFGPGTRLTVL.